The source of this TCR beta chain is a study of blood T cell repertoires in COVID-19. Clones were read by immunoSEQ multiplex PCR, and TCRdb kept only the in-frame ones, dropping some. There are about 140,000 clones in the sample; roughly 80% occur only once, and about 1.5% lies in the top ten. Trimming removed 6 bases from V and 1 base from J; junction bases left unmatched: 4. The CDR3 has 14 amino acids. From germline, CDR1 is MDHEN and CDR2 SYDVKM. This sequence was found in a woman between 18 and 30 years old who had been exposed to COVID-19. The gene calls are TRBV28 and TRBJ2-3, with TRBD1 matching 7 bases. Sequencing was done on a sample of PBMCs or T cells enriched from blood (not recorded which). The chain's CDR3 is CASRTTGGTDTQYF. In DNA, the CDR3 is TGTGCCAGCAGGACTACAGGGGGCACAGATACGCAGTATTTT.